This T cell receptor (beta chain) is drawn from a study of PD-1 blockade in classical Hodgkin lymphoma. Turning to the study itself: Patients received nivolumab 3 mg/kg intravenously every 2 weeks.

TCRdb keeps only in-frame clones here, not all; method: immunoSEQ multiplex PCR. The table lists 10,000 to 15,000 clones, around 90% of them singletons. In regard to this clone: What it binds is unknown. A read error may produce the germline difference seen at one junction end.

All trial patients relapsed after autologous stem cell transplantation. Using magnetic negative selection, the CD4+ T cells were separated out of thawed PBMCs. Study-wide findings and caveats: When set against healthy donors, newly diagnosed patients were reported to show lower baseline TCR diversity. The drivers behind the repertoire differences, possibly disease activity or prior therapy, remain undefined.

The sample was CD4+ T cells from blood, taken at baseline. This TCR was sampled from a human donor with classical Hodgkin lymphoma.

Here the CDR3 reads CASSLAAKNTEAFF. The CDR3 nucleotides read TGTGCCAGCAGCCTAGCAGCTAAGAACACTGAAGCTTTCTTT. The V and J genes are TRBV7-9 and TRBJ1-1; no clear D. This CDR3 is 14 amino acids long. The germline V gene has CDR1 SEHNR and CDR2 FQNEAQ (reference sequence).